A selection of T cell receptor beta chains follows, all from one sample in a study of blood T cell repertoires in COVID-19. TCRdb keeps only in-frame clones here, not all; method: immunoSEQ multiplex PCR. In the table there are fewer than 200,000 clones, roughly 84% of which are singletons. The sequencing input was PBMCs or T cells enriched from blood (not recorded which). The origin of the receptors is a man in his sixties who had recovered from COVID-19. The CDR3 runs from the conserved cysteine through the conserved F or W. D genes are given only for firm matches. Clone size is shown for a subset of rows, as once, few, many or a class of expanded clone.

v_gene: TRBV2; d_gene: -; abundance: -; j_gene: TRBJ1-2; CDR3nt: TGTGCCAGCAGGGGTCAGGCCCTTGGCTATGGCTACACCTTC; CDR3aa: CASRGQALGYGYTF
v_gene: TRBV15; d_gene: TRBD2; abundance: -; j_gene: TRBJ2-3; CDR3nt: TGTGCCACCAGCGGTCCCGGGACTAGCGGGACAGATACGCAGTATTTT; CDR3aa: CATSGPGTSGTDTQYF
v_gene: TRBV28; d_gene: -; abundance: -; j_gene: TRBJ1-6; CDR3nt: TGTGCCAGTATACAGGGCCCCTGGGCCTATAATTCACCCCTCCACTTT; CDR3aa: CASIQGPWAYNSPLHF
v_gene: TRBV27; d_gene: -; abundance: -; j_gene: TRBJ1-2; CDR3nt: TGTGCCAGCAGTTTTTCCGGGAATGGCTACACCTTC; CDR3aa: CASSFSGNGYTF
v_gene: TRBV2; d_gene: -; abundance: -; j_gene: TRBJ2-6; CDR3nt: TGTGCCAGCACGCCAGTATCCTCTGGGGCCAACGTCCTGACTTTC; CDR3aa: CASTPVSSGANVLTF
v_gene: TRBV30; d_gene: -; abundance: -; j_gene: TRBJ2-5; CDR3nt: TGTGCCTGGAGTCTTCCTTCAGGGAACCAAGAGACCCAGTACTTC; CDR3aa: CAWSLPSGNQETQYF
v_gene: TRBV5-1; d_gene: TRBD1; abundance: -; j_gene: TRBJ2-7; CDR3nt: TGCGCCAGCAGCTTGGAAGGGGGCAGCTACGAGCAGTACTTC; CDR3aa: CASSLEGGSYEQYF
v_gene: TRBV7-9; d_gene: TRBD1; abundance: once; j_gene: TRBJ2-3; CDR3nt: TGTGCCAGCAGCCCGGCCCGGACAGGGAACCTCACAGATACGCAGTATTTT; CDR3aa: CASSPARTGNLTDTQYF
v_gene: TRBV12-3/TRBV12-4; d_gene: -; abundance: -; j_gene: TRBJ2-2; CDR3nt: TGTGCCAGCAGCACACAGAACACCGGGGAGCTGTTTTTT; CDR3aa: CASSTQNTGELFF
v_gene: TRBV30; d_gene: TRBD1; abundance: -; j_gene: TRBJ1-6; CDR3nt: TGTGCCTGGAGTGGGGACAGGGGGCTTTCACCCCTCCACTTT; CDR3aa: CAWSGDRGLSPLHF